This TCR beta chain was retrieved from a study of blood T cell repertoires in COVID-19. Overall study: Whether acute or convalescent, the COVID-19 samples came from the United States, Italy and Spain. The analysed material was cDNA or gDNA that came from T cells, B-cell-depleted T cells, or PBMCs.

Per the study methods: Nucleated cell counts were estimated from reference gene primer amplification. Measured with immunoSEQ multiplex PCR; TCRdb has only the in-frame clones, and not every one. The V and J calls and clone size were taken over from that table, and D and trimming were inferred from the DNA. The sample records under 300,000 clones, roughly 80% being singletons. The material sequenced was peripheral blood. The sequence derives from a woman of 80 years or more with active or convalescent COVID-19.

The CDR3 DNA sequence: TGCGCCAGCAGCTTGGTTCCAACTATGAACACTGAAGCTTTCTTT. It is translated as CASSLVPTMNTEAFF. The chain uses TRBV5-1 and TRBJ1-1; D is unresolved. The germline CDR1 and CDR2 sequences are SGHRS and YFSETQ. V shed 0 bases and J shed 0 bases, with 9 bases lying between them. This CDR3 contains 15 residues.